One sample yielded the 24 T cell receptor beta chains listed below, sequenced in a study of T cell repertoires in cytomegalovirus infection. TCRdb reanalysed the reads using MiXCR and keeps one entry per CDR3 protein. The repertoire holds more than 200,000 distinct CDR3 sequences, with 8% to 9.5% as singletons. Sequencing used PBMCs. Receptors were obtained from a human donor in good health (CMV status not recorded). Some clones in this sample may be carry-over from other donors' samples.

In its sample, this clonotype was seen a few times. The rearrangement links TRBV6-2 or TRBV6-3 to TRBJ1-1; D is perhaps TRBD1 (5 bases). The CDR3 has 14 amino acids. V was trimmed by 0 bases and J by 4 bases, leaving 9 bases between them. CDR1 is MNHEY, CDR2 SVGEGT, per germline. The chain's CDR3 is CASSYSSGGTEAFF. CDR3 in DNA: TGTGCCAGCAGTTACTCTAGCGGGGGCACTGAAGCTTTCTTT.

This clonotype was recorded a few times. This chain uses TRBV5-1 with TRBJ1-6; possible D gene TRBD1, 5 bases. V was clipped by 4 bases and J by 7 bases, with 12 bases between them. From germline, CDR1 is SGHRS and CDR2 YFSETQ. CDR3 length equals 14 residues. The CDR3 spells CASSPDMGNSPLHF. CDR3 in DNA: TGCGCCAGCAGCCCGGACATGGGGAATTCACCCCTCCACTTT. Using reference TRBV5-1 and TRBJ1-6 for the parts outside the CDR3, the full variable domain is KAGVTQTPRYLIKTRGQQVTLSCSPISGHRSVSWYQQTPGQGLQFLFEYFSETQRNKGNFPGRFSGRQFSNSRSEMNVSTLELGDSALYLCASSPDMGNSPLHFGNGTRLTVT.

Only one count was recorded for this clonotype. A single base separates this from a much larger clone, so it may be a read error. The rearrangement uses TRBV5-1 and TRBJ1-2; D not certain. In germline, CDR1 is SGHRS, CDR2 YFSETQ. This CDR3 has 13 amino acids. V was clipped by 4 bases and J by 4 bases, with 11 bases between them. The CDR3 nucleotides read TGCGCCAGCAGCATGGGAGGTACCTATGGCTACACCTTC. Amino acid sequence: CASSMGGTYGYTF.

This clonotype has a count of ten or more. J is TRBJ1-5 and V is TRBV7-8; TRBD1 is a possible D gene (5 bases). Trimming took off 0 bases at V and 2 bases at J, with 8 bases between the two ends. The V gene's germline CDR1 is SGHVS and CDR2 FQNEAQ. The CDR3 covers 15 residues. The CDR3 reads CASSLALQGNQPQHF. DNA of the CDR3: TGTGCCAGCAGCTTAGCGTTACAGGGCAATCAGCCCCAGCATTTT.

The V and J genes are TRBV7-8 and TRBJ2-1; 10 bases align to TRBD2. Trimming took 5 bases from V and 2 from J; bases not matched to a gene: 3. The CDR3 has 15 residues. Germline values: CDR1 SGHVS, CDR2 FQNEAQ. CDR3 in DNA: TGTGCCAGCAGCCATAGCGGGAGGACCTACAATGAGCAGTTCTTC. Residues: CASSHSGRTYNEQFF.

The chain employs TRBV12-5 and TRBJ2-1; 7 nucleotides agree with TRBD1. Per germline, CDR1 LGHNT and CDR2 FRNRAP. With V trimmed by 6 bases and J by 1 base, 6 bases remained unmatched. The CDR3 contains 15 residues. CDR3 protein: CASGETGQSYNEQFF. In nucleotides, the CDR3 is TGTGCTAGTGGGGAAACGGGACAGTCCTACAATGAGCAGTTCTTC.

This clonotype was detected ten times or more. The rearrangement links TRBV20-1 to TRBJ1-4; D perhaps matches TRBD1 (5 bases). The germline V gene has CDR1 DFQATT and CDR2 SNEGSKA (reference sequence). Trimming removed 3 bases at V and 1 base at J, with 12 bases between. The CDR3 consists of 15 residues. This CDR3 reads CSARNSRETNEKLFF. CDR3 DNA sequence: TGCAGTGCTAGGAACTCCAGGGAAACTAATGAAAAACTGTTTTTT.

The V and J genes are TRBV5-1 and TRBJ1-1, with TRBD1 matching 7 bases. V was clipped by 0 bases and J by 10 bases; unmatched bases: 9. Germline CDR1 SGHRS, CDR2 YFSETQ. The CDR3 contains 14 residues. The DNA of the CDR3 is TGCGCCAGCAGCTTGGAAGGGGCCTGGGACAGAGCTTTCTTT. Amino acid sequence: CASSLEGAWDRAFF.

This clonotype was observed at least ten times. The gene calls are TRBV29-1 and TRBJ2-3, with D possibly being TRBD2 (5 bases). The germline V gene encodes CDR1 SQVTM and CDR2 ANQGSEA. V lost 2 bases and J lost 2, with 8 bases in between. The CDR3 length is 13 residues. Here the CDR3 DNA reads TGCAGCGTTGAACGAGGGAACACAGATACGCAGTATTTT. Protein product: CSVERGNTDTQYF.

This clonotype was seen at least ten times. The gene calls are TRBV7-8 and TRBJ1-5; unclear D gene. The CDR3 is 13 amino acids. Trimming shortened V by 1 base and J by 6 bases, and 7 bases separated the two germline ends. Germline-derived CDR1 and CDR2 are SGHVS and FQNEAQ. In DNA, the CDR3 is TGTGCCAGCAGCTTAGACCCCGGTCAGCCCCAGCATTTT. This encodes CASSLDPGQPQHF.

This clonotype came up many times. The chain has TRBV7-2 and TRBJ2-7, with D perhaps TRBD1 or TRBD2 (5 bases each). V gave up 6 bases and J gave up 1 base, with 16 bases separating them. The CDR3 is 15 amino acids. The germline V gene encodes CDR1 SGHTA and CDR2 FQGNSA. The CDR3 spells CASSSGTLPSYEQYF. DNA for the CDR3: TGTGCCAGCAGTTCCGGGACCCTACCTTCCTACGAGCAGTACTTC.

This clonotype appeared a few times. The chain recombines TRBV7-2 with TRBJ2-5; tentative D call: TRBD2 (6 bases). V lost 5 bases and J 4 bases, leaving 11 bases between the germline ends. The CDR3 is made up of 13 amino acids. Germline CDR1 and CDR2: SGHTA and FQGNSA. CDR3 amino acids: CASSQGGVETQYF. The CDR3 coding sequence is TGTGCCAGCAGCCAAGGAGGGGTAGAGACCCAGTACTTC.

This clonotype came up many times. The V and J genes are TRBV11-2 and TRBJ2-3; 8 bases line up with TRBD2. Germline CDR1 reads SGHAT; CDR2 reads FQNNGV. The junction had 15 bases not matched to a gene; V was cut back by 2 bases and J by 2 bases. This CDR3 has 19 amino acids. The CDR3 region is CASSLMVRAGASITDTQYF. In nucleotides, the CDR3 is TGTGCCAGCAGCTTAATGGTGAGAGCGGGGGCTTCAATCACAGATACGCAGTATTTT.

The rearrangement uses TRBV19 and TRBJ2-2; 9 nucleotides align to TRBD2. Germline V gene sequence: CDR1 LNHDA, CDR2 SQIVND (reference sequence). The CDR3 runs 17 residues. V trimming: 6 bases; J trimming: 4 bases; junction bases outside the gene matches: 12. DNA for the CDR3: TGTGCCAGTAGCGCGGGGGGGGCCCTGTTATCCACCGGGGAGCTGTTTTTT. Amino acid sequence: CASSAGGALLSTGELFF.

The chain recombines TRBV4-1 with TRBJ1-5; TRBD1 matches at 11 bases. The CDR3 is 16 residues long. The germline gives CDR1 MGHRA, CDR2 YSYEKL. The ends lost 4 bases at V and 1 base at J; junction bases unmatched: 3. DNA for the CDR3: TGCGCCAGCAGCCTGGGACAGGGGGGAAGCAATCAGCCCCAGCATTTT. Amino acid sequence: CASSLGQGGSNQPQHF.

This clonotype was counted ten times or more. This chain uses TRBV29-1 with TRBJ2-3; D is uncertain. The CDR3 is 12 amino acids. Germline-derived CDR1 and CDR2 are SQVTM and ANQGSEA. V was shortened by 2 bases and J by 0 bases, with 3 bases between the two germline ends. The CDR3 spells CSVERSTDTQYF. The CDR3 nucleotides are TGCAGCGTTGAACGTAGCACAGATACGCAGTATTTT.

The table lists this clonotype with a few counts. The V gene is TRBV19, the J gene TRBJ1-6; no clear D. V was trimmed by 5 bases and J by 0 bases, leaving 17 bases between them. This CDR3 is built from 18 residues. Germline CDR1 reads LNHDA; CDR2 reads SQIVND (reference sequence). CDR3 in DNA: TGTGCCAGTAGTGTCTCCCGGGCGGCAGGCTCCTATAATTCACCCCTCCACTTT. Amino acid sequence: CASSVSRAAGSYNSPLHF.

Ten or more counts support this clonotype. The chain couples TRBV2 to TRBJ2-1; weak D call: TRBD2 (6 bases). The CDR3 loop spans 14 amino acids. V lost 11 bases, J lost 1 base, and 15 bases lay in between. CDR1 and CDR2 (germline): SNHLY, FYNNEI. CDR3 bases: TGTGCCGGGCAAGGCGGGGATTCCTACAATGAGCAGTTCTTC. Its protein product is CAGQGGDSYNEQFF.

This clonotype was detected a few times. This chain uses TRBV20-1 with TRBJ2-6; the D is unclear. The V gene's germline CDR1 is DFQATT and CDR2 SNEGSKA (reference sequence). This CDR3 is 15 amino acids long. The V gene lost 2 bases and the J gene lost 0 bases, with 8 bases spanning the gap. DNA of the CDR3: TGCAGTGCTAGACCACCGAACTCTGGGGCCAACGTCCTGACTTTC. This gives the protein CSARPPNSGANVLTF.

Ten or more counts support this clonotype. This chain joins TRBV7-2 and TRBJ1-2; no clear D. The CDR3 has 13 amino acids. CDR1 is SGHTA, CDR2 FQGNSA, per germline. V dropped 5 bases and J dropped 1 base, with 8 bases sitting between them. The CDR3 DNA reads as TGTGCCAGCAGCGACCGAGTTAACTATGGCTACACCTTC. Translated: CASSDRVNYGYTF. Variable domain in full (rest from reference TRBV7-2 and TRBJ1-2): GAGVSQSPSNKVTEKGKDVELRCDPISGHTALYWYRQSLGQGLEFLIYFQGNSAPDKSGLPSDRFSAERTGGSVSTLTIQRTQQEDSAVYLCASSDRVNYGYTFGSGTRLTVV.

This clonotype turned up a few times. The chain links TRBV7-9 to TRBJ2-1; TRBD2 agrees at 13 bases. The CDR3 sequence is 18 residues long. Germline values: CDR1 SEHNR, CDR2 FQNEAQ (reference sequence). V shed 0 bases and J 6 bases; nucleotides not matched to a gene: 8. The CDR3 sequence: CASSLASGLAGSGNEQFF. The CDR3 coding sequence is TGTGCCAGCAGCTTAGCGTCGGGACTAGCGGGGTCAGGCAATGAGCAGTTCTTC. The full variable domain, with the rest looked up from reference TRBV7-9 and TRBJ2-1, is DTGVSQNPRHKITKRGQNVTFRCDPISEHNRLYWYRQTLGQGPEFLTYFQNEAQLEKSRLLSDRFSAERPKGSFSTLEIQRTEQGDSAMYLCASSLASGLAGSGNEQFFGPGTRLTVL.

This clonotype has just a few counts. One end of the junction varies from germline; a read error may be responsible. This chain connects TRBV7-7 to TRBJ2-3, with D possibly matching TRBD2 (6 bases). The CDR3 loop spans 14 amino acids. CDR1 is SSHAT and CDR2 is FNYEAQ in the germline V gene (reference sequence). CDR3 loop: CASSPARGSDTQYF. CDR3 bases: TGTGCTAGCAGCCCCGCCCGGGGGTCAGATACGCAGTATTTT.

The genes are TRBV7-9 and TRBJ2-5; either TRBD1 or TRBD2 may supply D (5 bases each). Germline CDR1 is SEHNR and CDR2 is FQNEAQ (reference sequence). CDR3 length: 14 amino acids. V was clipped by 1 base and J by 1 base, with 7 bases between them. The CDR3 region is CASSLVGTQETQYF. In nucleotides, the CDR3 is TGTGCCAGCAGCTTAGTAGGGACCCAAGAGACCCAGTACTTC.

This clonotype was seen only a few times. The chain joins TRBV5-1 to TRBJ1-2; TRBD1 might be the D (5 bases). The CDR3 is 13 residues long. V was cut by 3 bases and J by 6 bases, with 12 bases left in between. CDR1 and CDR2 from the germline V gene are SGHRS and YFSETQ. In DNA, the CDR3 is TGCGCCAGCAGCTCTCAGGGCGCCCATGGCTACACCTTC. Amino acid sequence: CASSSQGAHGYTF.